The 19 T cell receptor beta chains below were found in one sample sequenced in a study of blood T cells in healthy people across ages. The second PCR ran about 6 to 12 cycles with a sample-barcoded 5' primer and J-beta primers. TCRdb processed the 5' RACE reads anew with MiXCR; each CDR3 protein has one entry. The sample yields hundreds of thousands of distinct CDR3 sequences, roughly 25% seen once. Separately, the same data were catalogued under a study of T cells of mothers and their children.

The sample was blood. The receptors originated from a boy between 10 and 17 years old in good health.

This clonotype was observed at least ten times. The chain combines TRBV2 with TRBJ2-1; a weak D match, TRBD2 (7 bases). Germline V lookup: CDR1 SNHLY, CDR2 FYNNEI. The ends were cut back, 7 bases at V and 9 bases at J, with 19 bases in the middle. CDR3 length equals 14 residues. The CDR3 bases are TGTGCCAGCATGATACAGGGAGGGAAGGCTGAGCAGTTCTTC. Its translation: CASMIQGGKAEQFF.

This chain joins TRBV7-7 and TRBJ1-1, with D perhaps TRBD1 (5 bases). CDR1 and CDR2 from the germline V gene are SSHAT and FNYEAQ (reference sequence). The CDR3 loop spans 13 amino acids. V lost 5 bases and J lost 1, with 8 bases in between. The CDR3 DNA reads as TGTGCCAGCAGCGCGGGACGGAACACTGAAGCTTTCTTT. The encoded protein is CASSAGRNTEAFF.

The rearrangement links TRBV5-5 to TRBJ2-3; 8 positions agree with TRBD2. This CDR3 spans 16 amino acids. The germline V gene has CDR1 SGHKS and CDR2 YYEKEE (reference sequence). J gave up 5 bases and V 4 bases, and 12 bases lay outside the gene matches. DNA of the CDR3: TGTGCCAGCAGCGTCTACACGGGAGGGGCAGGAGATACGCAGTATTTT. Residues: CASSVYTGGAGDTQYF. Filled out from reference TRBV5-5 and TRBJ2-3, the complete variable domain reads DAGVTQSPTHLIKTRGQQVTLRCSPISGHKSVSWYQQVLGQGPQFIFQYYEKEERGRGNFPDRFSARQFPNYSSELNVNALLLGDSALYLCASSVYTGGAGDTQYFGPGTRLTVL.

As regards this clonotype: The conserved closing phenylalanine or tryptophan is absent in this CDR3, likely reflecting a read error. The DNA is omitted, as the CDR3 cannot be located on it reliably, and the CDR3 follows TCRdb's listing. V gene TRBV21-1 combines with J gene TRBJ1-2. TRBV21-1 corresponds to a pseudogene. Inclusive of both ends, the CDR3 amounts to 14 amino acids. CDR3 region: CASSKLGLSYGYTL.

The V call is TRBV29-1, the J call TRBJ2-1, with D hard to call. The CDR3 is 14 amino acids. Germline CDR1 SQVTM, CDR2 ANQGSEA. V lost 1 base, J lost 0 bases, and 7 bases lay in between. CDR3 DNA: TGCAGCGTTGAAGGGGCAAACTCCTACAATGAGCAGTTCTTC. It codes for CSVEGANSYNEQFF.

The rearrangement uses TRBV11-2 and TRBJ2-6, with a weak D call TRBD1 (5 bases). CDR1 is SGHAT, CDR2 FQNNGV, per germline. The germline V and J ends were trimmed by 10 bases and 3 bases, with 25 bases remaining between them. The CDR3 is 18 residues long. This CDR3 reads CATSLPPGWTNGANVLTF. In DNA, the CDR3 is TGTGCCACCTCGCTCCCCCCTGGGTGGACAAATGGGGCCAACGTCCTGACTTTC.

This clonotype was counted between two and nine times. The chain's CDR3 is CASSPPGLGNEQFF. DNA for the CDR3: TGTGCCAGCAGCCCCCCGGGACTAGGGAATGAGCAGTTCTTC. The rearrangement joins TRBV12-3 or TRBV12-4 to TRBJ2-1, with 8 positions matching TRBD2. Germline trimming cut 6 bases from V and 7 bases from J; bases unmatched to any gene: 8. There are 14 residues in the CDR3.

V is TRBV19 and J is TRBJ2-7; D possibly corresponds to TRBD1 (6 bases). CDR1 and CDR2 from the germline V gene are LNHDA and SQIVND (reference sequence). V was pared by 5 bases and J by 2 bases, with 10 bases between. The CDR3 is 13 amino acids. This chain's CDR3 is CASSSPGAYEQYF. DNA for the CDR3: TGTGCCAGTAGTTCACCAGGGGCCTACGAGCAGTACTTC.

In its sample, this clonotype was seen a few times. The rearrangement links TRBV28 to TRBJ2-5; D is undetermined. The end of the DNA fits TRBJ2-7 better, so the J call may be wrong. Germline-derived CDR1 and CDR2 are MDHEN and SYDVKM. The CDR3 covers 12 residues. In DNA, the CDR3 is TGTGCCAGCAGCGAAGTATACTACGAGCAGTACTTC. It codes for CASSEVYYEQYF.

This clonotype occurred a few times. The rearrangement uses TRBV7-9 and TRBJ1-1, with TRBD1 as a possible D gene (6 bases). This CDR3 is built from 14 residues. The V end was cut by 7 bases, the J end by 3 bases, with 15 bases between. The V gene's germline CDR1 is SEHNR and CDR2 FQNEAQ (reference sequence). DNA of the CDR3: TGTGCCAGCACCCTAACAGGGACGGACACTGAAGCTTTCTTT. It translates to CASTLTGTDTEAFF.

Concerning this clonotype itself: One end of the junction is discordant with germline, which a read error may explain. This rearrangement joins TRBV6-1 to TRBJ2-3; D might be TRBD1 (6 bases). Per germline, CDR1 MNHNS and CDR2 SASEGT. The CDR3 has 14 amino acids. CDR3 DNA: TGTGCCAGCATTCGACAGGTTAAGGGGGAGACCCAGTACTTT. It translates to CASIRQVKGETQYF.

This clonotype was observed a handful of times. J is TRBJ1-2 and V is TRBV15; D unclear. The CDR3 spans 15 residues. V was clipped by 1 base and J by 3 bases, with 12 bases between them. Germline V CDR1 and CDR2: LNHNV, YYDKDF (reference sequence). The CDR3 sequence: CATSRAAPEDYGYTF. DNA of the CDR3: TGTGCCACCAGCAGAGCAGCCCCGGAGGACTATGGCTACACCTTC.

The chain uses TRBV5-1 and TRBJ2-5, with 8 nucleotides matching TRBD2. The closer fit of TRBJ2-7 to the DNA end suggests the J call may be wrong. Per germline, CDR1 SGHRS and CDR2 YFSETQ. The CDR3 is 15 amino acids. CDR3 coding DNA: TGCGCCAGCAGCTTGGCGGGGGGGGATCGCTACGAGCAGTACTTC. Amino acid sequence: CASSLAGGDRYEQYF.

This clonotype was observed a handful of times. The rearrangement uses TRBV6-5 and TRBJ2-7, with a tentative D call TRBD2 (6 bases). Germline V gives CDR1 MNHEY, CDR2 SVGAGI. The CDR3 contains 13 residues. Trimming pared 6 bases from V and 4 bases from J, leaving 13 bases between. CDR3 nucleotide sequence: TGTGCCAGCAGCCGGGAGTACACTTACGAGCAGTACTTC. Translating gives CASSREYTYEQYF.

The CDR3 reads CASSFGQGAPFYGYTF. CDR3 nucleotide sequence: TGTGCCAGCAGTTTTGGACAGGGGGCTCCCTTTTATGGCTACACCTTC. V usage is TRBV27 and J usage is TRBJ1-2, with TRBD1 identical over 11 bases. The CDR3 is 16 residues long. The junction had 8 bases not matched to a gene; V was cut back by 3 bases and J by 5 bases. The germline V gene encodes CDR1 MNHEY and CDR2 SMNVEV (reference sequence).

There are a few counts of this clonotype. The J gene is TRBJ1-2, the V gene TRBV6-5; TRBD1 matches at 7 bases. Germline V gene data show CDR1 as MNHEY and CDR2 as SVGAGI. The CDR3 runs 15 residues. J gave up 4 bases and V 5 bases, and 10 bases lay outside the gene matches. The CDR3 sequence is CASSERQGSFYGYTF. CDR3 nucleotides: TGTGCCAGCAGTGAAAGACAGGGTTCCTTCTATGGCTACACCTTC.

The V gene is TRBV5-1, the J gene TRBJ2-1, with a tentative D call TRBD1 (5 bases). CDR1 is SGHRS, CDR2 YFSETQ, per germline. Trimming removed 4 bases at V and 2 bases at J, with 13 bases between. The CDR3 runs 15 residues. CDR3 amino acids: CASSPNEGAYNEQFF. The CDR3 coding sequence is TGCGCCAGCAGCCCCAATGAAGGGGCCTACAATGAGCAGTTCTTC.

CDR3 DNA: TGTGCCAGCAGCCAAGCAGAGCGCCCCTCCTACGAGCAGTACTTC. It is translated as CASSQAERPSYEQYF. The chain uses TRBV4-2 and TRBJ2-5, with unresolved D. The DNA end favors TRBJ2-7, so the J call may be wrong. CDR1 and CDR2 from the germline V gene are LGHNA and YNFKEQ. The CDR3 is made up of 15 amino acids.

The chain is built from TRBV20-1 and TRBJ1-4; D gene uncertain. The germline V gene has CDR1 DFQATT and CDR2 SNEGSKA (reference sequence). The CDR3 is made up of 14 amino acids. V shed 2 bases and J shed 0 bases, with 7 bases lying between them. The CDR3: CSARPGTTNEKLFF. The CDR3 DNA follows: TGCAGTGCTAGACCCGGAACAACTAATGAAAAACTGTTTTTT.